This T cell receptor beta chain was recorded in a study of cytomegalovirus exposure and HLA in healthy donors. Study-level points and caveats: The investigators catalogued about 170 TCR beta chains as cytomegalovirus-associated. There were some public TCRs occurring in many donors, but most TCR sequences were rare.

Clones were sequenced by immunoSEQ multiplex PCR, and TCRdb holds only the in-frame ones, with some missing. The table shows about 64,000 clones, with about 95% occurring only once. On this clone itself: Its antigen is still unknown.

CDR3 size: 14 residues. Germline V gene lookup returns CDR1 SGHTA and CDR2 FQGNSA. Trimming took 1 base from V and 6 from J, leaving 9 bases between them. Sequencing input: PBMCs. The V and J genes are TRBV7-2 and TRBJ2-2; D unresolved. This TCR came from a woman between 18 and 29 years old in good health and CMV-seropositive. The chain's CDR3 is CASSLDFNPGELFF. The CDR3 coding sequence is TGTGCCAGCAGCTTAGATTTTAATCCCGGGGAGCTGTTTTTT.